This T cell receptor beta chain was observed in a study of blood T cell repertoires in COVID-19. Study overall: Both acute and convalescent COVID-19 samples were obtained from the United States, Italy and Spain.

Some clones are missing from TCRdb's copy, which holds only in-frame ones; the method was immunoSEQ multiplex PCR. The sample contains almost 250,000 clones, 86% of which appear only once. This CDR3 contains 14 residues. The germline V gene has CDR1 MNHEY and CDR2 SMNVEV (reference sequence). Unmatched junction bases numbered 4, after V lost 2 bases and J lost 6 bases. Sequenced: peripheral blood. The receptor was derived from an elderly woman with COVID-19, enrolled during active disease. This chain links TRBV27 with TRBJ2-3, with 8 bases matching TRBD1. The CDR3: CASSLRDRGDTQYF. The CDR3 nucleotides read TGTGCCAGCAGTTTAAGAGACAGGGGTGATACGCAGTATTTT.